Included here is one TCR beta chain sequence, with context. The target of this receptor is not known. There are no base qualities to consult, and no much larger clone falls within one base. Including the terminal cysteine and phenylalanine, the CDR3 comprises 15 residues. Only the CDR3 region is kept as DNA, spanning 45 bases read in frame from base 1. V is clipped by 1 base and J by 12 bases, and the sequence between their germline boundaries is 19 bases long. Taken from the germline V gene, the CDR1 and CDR2 loops are SGHTA and FQGNSA. Library prep was done by 5' RACE. The run used an Illumina HiSeq 2000. Template switching added a universal primer binding site, and the final cDNA carried a unique molecular identifier that allowed TCR cDNA molecules to be counted accurately. Specific primers in the conserved constant-segment region were used to synthesize first-strand cDNA for the TCR alpha and beta chains. To control for contamination, every cDNA library was double barcoded, receiving both a SMART-Mk sample barcode and Illumina barcodes. TruSeq adapter sequences and Illumina sample barcodes were added in two successive PCR steps. The TCR alpha and beta cDNA libraries were sequenced on the Illumina HiSeq platform using custom primers. For the original study's pipeline: MiGEC processed the raw reads to extract unique molecular identifiers, while MiXCR was used to determine the CDR3 positions. For each individual, recombination models were inferred using an EM algorithm with the repgenHMM and IGoR tools. Shared clonotypes were analyzed with the tcR package in R, and sharing was normalized by the product of cloneset sizes. Out-of-frame nonproductive sequences were analyzed to study raw recombination free of thymic and clonal selection effects. Starting from the raw public reads, TCRdb applied fastp trimming at Q25, assembled clones with MiXCR and retained in-frame beta chains. Every distinct CDR3 protein forms one entry, paired with its most common genes and DNA. The V and J calls were not made by the authors but by TCRdb's processing. The sample table holds hundreds of thousands of distinct CDR3 sequences, of which roughly 7.5% were seen once. The ten largest make up roughly 2% of the sample.

Every donor in the study was a healthy Caucasian. Three pairs of female monozygotic twins, all aged roughly 18 to 29 years, were included in the twin cohort. Miltenyi CD45RO+ enrichment and human naive T-cell isolation kits were used to isolate memory (CD45RO+) and naive T cells from PBMC. The entry originates in a study of identical twins (dated by TCRdb to about 2016). Background on the whole study: The study deep-sequenced TCR alpha and beta repertoires from monozygotic twins, unrelated adults of various ages and cord blood to test whether fetal clonotypes persist. Replicate twin experiments were performed at different times using different library preparation protocols to rule out contamination.

The paper as a whole reports these results and caveats: Fewer insertions were carried by abundant cord blood beta clonotypes, a similar but weaker trend appeared in young adult naive repertoires, and no such trend appeared in memory repertoires. A weaker excess of twin sharing was found in beta out-of-frame sequences because the signal-to-noise ratio was lowered by fewer shared sequences. Invariant T cells such as MAIT and iNKT could partly confound zero-insertion analyses, although diverse VJ usage argued against such confounding for most clonotypes. Compared with coincidental sharing between unrelated individuals, out-of-frame TCR alpha sequences shared between twins showed an excess of sequences with low generation probability. Because the same donors could not be followed over many years, conclusions were based on cross-sectional statistical analysis. In monozygotic twins, out-of-frame TCR alpha sharing was systematically underestimated by recombination models, although the models agreed with sharing between unrelated individuals.

These data were likewise used in another study, on yellow fever vaccine responses in identical twins. As the second publication notes: According to the authors, the vaccine-induced T cell response in identical twins seemed to be partly convergent and partly specific to each individual. In identical twins, the study followed T cell clones that responded to the vaccine with precision.

The chain couples TRBV7-2 to TRBJ2-4, with no reliable assignment of the D segment. The specimen sequenced was memory (CD45RO+) T cells sorted from blood. This specimen's cell subset or site label, interpreted: CD45RO+ enriched T cells. This TCR was recovered from a woman aged 18-29 years in good health. This receptor has the CDR3 CASSLGGERLLSQYF. The DNA sequence follows: TGTGCCAGCAGCTTAGGCGGCGAGCGACTCTTATCTCAGTACTTC.